The sequence of this T cell receptor (beta chain) was determined in a study of blood T cell repertoires in COVID-19. The CDR3 has 17 residues. The V gene end was trimmed by 1 base and the J gene end by 7 bases; junction bases not matched to a gene: 11. The germline V gene encodes CDR1 SGHVS and CDR2 FQNEAQ. Method: immunoSEQ multiplex PCR; TCRdb's copy keeps in-frame clones and lacks some. This table holds 300,000 to 400,000 clones, approximately 89% found once. Clinical history as reported by participants underpinned cohort assignment. The sequencing sample was made of PBMCs or T cells enriched from blood (not recorded which). The TCR sequence derives from a man aged 25 to 40 who had recovered from COVID-19. The chain links TRBV7-8 to TRBJ2-1; 9 bases are a match to TRBD2. CDR3 amino acids: CASSLVRRSGGSNEQFF. CDR3 sequence (DNA): TGTGCCAGCAGCTTAGTTCGGAGGAGCGGGGGGTCTAATGAGCAGTTCTTC. Full variable domain (rest looked up from reference TRBV7-8 and TRBJ2-1): GAGVSQSPRYKVAKRGQDVALRCDPISGHVSLFWYQQALGQGPEFLTYFQNEAQLDKSGLPSDRFFAERPEGSVSTLKIQRTQQEDSAVYLCASSLVRRSGGSNEQFFGPGTRLTVL.